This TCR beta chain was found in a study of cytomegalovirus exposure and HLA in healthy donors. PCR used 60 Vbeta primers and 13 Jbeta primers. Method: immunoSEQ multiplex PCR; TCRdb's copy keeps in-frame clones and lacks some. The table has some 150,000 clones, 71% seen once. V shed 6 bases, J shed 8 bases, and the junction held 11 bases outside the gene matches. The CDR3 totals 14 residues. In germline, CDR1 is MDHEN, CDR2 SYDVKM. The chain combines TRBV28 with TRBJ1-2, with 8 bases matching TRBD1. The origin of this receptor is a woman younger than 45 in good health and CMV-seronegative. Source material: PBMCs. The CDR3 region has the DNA TGTGCCAGCAGCCTTCCGGGACAGGTGGGGGGCTACACCTTC. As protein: CASSLPGQVGGYTF.